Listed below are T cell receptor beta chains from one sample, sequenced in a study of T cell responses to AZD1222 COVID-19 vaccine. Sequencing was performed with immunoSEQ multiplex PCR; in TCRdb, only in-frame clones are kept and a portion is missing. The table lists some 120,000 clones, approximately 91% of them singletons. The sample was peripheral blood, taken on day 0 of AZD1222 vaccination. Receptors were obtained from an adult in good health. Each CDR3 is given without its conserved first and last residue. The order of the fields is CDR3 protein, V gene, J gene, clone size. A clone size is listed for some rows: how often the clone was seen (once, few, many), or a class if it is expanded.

CDR3 protein: ASSSTGVHEQY
V gene: TRBV5-4
J gene: TRBJ2-7
clone size: .

CDR3 protein: ASTTRGEDYGYT
V gene: TRBV19
J gene: TRBJ1-2
clone size: .

CDR3 protein: SASKGKVEKLF
V gene: TRBV20-1
J gene: TRBJ1-4
clone size: .

CDR3 protein: ASSTTWTEAF
V gene: TRBV10-1
J gene: TRBJ1-1
clone size: .

CDR3 protein: ASSYGDNRSGNTIY
V gene: TRBV6-5
J gene: TRBJ1-3
clone size: .

CDR3 protein: ASSTHKKRGGEDTQY
V gene: TRBV5-4
J gene: TRBJ2-3
clone size: .

CDR3 protein: ASSSGLAGGLSYNEQF
V gene: TRBV5-1
J gene: TRBJ2-1
clone size: once

CDR3 protein: AWTRGQNTEAF
V gene: TRBV30
J gene: TRBJ1-1
clone size: few

CDR3 protein: ASSSTTGYGYT
V gene: TRBV7-8
J gene: TRBJ1-2
clone size: .

CDR3 protein: ASSPQTGSYNEQF
V gene: TRBV7-3
J gene: TRBJ2-1
clone size: once

CDR3 protein: ASSLRQGQPSSPLH
V gene: TRBV4-3
J gene: TRBJ1-6
clone size: .

CDR3 protein: ASSLDRRASEKLF
V gene: TRBV11-2
J gene: TRBJ1-4
clone size: .

CDR3 protein: ASSPSPTSGGSWETQY
V gene: TRBV5-1
J gene: TRBJ2-5
clone size: .

CDR3 protein: ASSQEGVAGKQETQY
V gene: TRBV4-1
J gene: TRBJ2-5
clone size: .

CDR3 protein: ASSRQLAGGNEQF
V gene: TRBV3-1/TRBV3-2
J gene: TRBJ2-1
clone size: .

CDR3 protein: SVARLAGSYNEQF
V gene: TRBV29-1
J gene: TRBJ2-1
clone size: .

CDR3 protein: ATSNAGRREGLLSYNEQF
V gene: TRBV24-1
J gene: TRBJ2-1
clone size: .

CDR3 protein: ASSISGTVSYEQY
V gene: TRBV5-4
J gene: TRBJ2-7
clone size: .

CDR3 protein: ASSMGHAPQH
V gene: TRBV19
J gene: TRBJ1-5
clone size: .

CDR3 protein: ASSRRDGDYGYT
V gene: TRBV18
J gene: TRBJ1-2
clone size: .

CDR3 protein: ASSSRTGNTEAF
V gene: TRBV14
J gene: TRBJ1-1
clone size: .

CDR3 protein: SVVARADEQY
V gene: TRBV29-1
J gene: TRBJ2-7
clone size: .

CDR3 protein: ASSPSSSPLH
V gene: TRBV19
J gene: TRBJ1-6
clone size: .

CDR3 protein: ASSQDTGTGFYEQY
V gene: TRBV3-1/TRBV3-2
J gene: TRBJ2-7
clone size: .

CDR3 protein: ATSRDPSGQPQH
V gene: TRBV15
J gene: TRBJ1-5
clone size: .

CDR3 protein: ATAPGTGNNNEQF
V gene: TRBV15
J gene: TRBJ2-1
clone size: few

CDR3 protein: ASIRGLGEKLF
V gene: TRBV6-5
J gene: TRBJ1-4
clone size: .

CDR3 protein: ASSLGQGGTGELF
V gene: TRBV3-1/TRBV3-2
J gene: TRBJ2-2
clone size: .

CDR3 protein: ASSLEQGVGYGYT
V gene: TRBV7-2
J gene: TRBJ1-2
clone size: .

CDR3 protein: ASSLVSSGNTIY
V gene: TRBV5-8
J gene: TRBJ1-3
clone size: .

CDR3 protein: ASSFSREKLF
V gene: TRBV13
J gene: TRBJ1-4
clone size: .

CDR3 protein: ASSRGGFETQY
V gene: TRBV5-4
J gene: TRBJ2-5
clone size: .

CDR3 protein: ASSGTQARYGYT
V gene: TRBV25-1
J gene: TRBJ1-2
clone size: .

CDR3 protein: ASNELTGEANTEAF
V gene: TRBV2
J gene: TRBJ1-1
clone size: .

CDR3 protein: ASWRDLNSPLH
V gene: TRBV6-5
J gene: TRBJ1-6
clone size: .

CDR3 protein: ASSTRVQGDTQY
V gene: TRBV6-5
J gene: TRBJ2-3
clone size: .

CDR3 protein: ASGLSWIPNYGYT
V gene: TRBV12-5
J gene: TRBJ1-2
clone size: .

CDR3 protein: ASSVEAGGYHEQY
V gene: TRBV7-8
J gene: TRBJ2-7
clone size: .

CDR3 protein: ASSLRGQGSGNTIY
V gene: TRBV5-1
J gene: TRBJ1-3
clone size: .

CDR3 protein: ASSQDRGLGGYT
V gene: TRBV4-3
J gene: TRBJ1-2
clone size: .

CDR3 protein: ASSQAGHRGYT
V gene: TRBV3-1/TRBV3-2
J gene: TRBJ1-2
clone size: .

CDR3 protein: ASSWGLSYEQY
V gene: TRBV6-2/TRBV6-3
J gene: TRBJ2-7
clone size: .

CDR3 protein: ASSFSPPDTQY
V gene: TRBV11-2
J gene: TRBJ2-3
clone size: .

CDR3 protein: ASITFRGGELF
V gene: TRBV7-9
J gene: TRBJ2-2
clone size: .

CDR3 protein: ASLRAGVRDQPQH
V gene: TRBV28
J gene: TRBJ1-5
clone size: once

CDR3 protein: ATSREGQGGWNTEAF
V gene: TRBV15
J gene: TRBJ1-1
clone size: .

CDR3 protein: ASRATASYGYT
V gene: TRBV6-5
J gene: TRBJ1-2
clone size: .